These 6 T cell receptor beta chains were sequenced from one sample in a study of blood T cell repertoires in COVID-19. The table came from immunoSEQ multiplex PCR; TCRdb's copy has only in-frame clones and leaves some out. The profile shows 300,000 to 400,000 clones, around 87% of them singletons. Material for sequencing was PBMCs or T cells enriched from blood (not recorded which). The receptor set was obtained from a man aged 18 to 29 who had recovered from COVID-19.

Written as DNA, the CDR3 is TGTGCCAGCAGCTTAACGGGGGTCACACGACTAGCGGATCCCCGGGGCGGGGAGCTGTTTTTT. Its protein is CASSLTGVTRLADPRGGELFF. V gene TRBV7-3 combines with J gene TRBJ2-2, with 9 bases aligning to TRBD2. The CDR3 loop spans 21 amino acids. After removal of 0 bases from V and 7 bases from J, the junction contained 21 bases not matched to a gene. Germline V CDR1 and CDR2: SGHTA, FQGTGA.

V usage is TRBV3-1 (or the pseudogene TRBV3-2) and J usage is TRBJ1-1, with TRBD1 matching 8 bases. The CDR3 loop spans 13 amino acids. The V gene's germline CDR1 is LGHDT and CDR2 YNNKEL (reference sequence). V gave up 3 bases and J gave up 5 bases; unmatched junction bases: 2. CDR3 coding DNA: TGTGCCAGCAGCCAGACAGGGGTTACTGAAGCTTTCTTT. It is translated as CASSQTGVTEAFF.

The V call is TRBV28, the J call TRBJ2-1; D is ambiguous. The V end was cut by 3 bases, the J end by 6 bases, with 9 bases between. The germline CDR1 and CDR2 sequences are MDHEN and SYDVKM. The CDR3 contains 13 residues. CDR3: CASSFLLLNEQFF. DNA for the CDR3: TGTGCCAGCAGTTTCCTCCTACTCAATGAGCAGTTCTTC.

The chain joins TRBV19 to TRBJ1-5, with 7 nucleotides matching TRBD1. This CDR3 contains 16 residues. CDR1 is LNHDA, CDR2 SQIVND, per germline (reference sequence). V gave up 4 bases and J gave up 2 bases; unmatched junction bases: 8. In nucleotides, the CDR3 is TGTGCCAGTAGTAGTCAGGGGGGTTTGGGCAATCAGCCCCAGCATTTT. It encodes CASSSQGGLGNQPQHF.

This chain links TRBV5-1 with TRBJ2-7; TRBD2 matches at 11 bases. The germline V gene has CDR1 SGHRS and CDR2 YFSETQ. The CDR3 spans 15 residues. V shed 4 bases and J 4 bases; nucleotides not matched to a gene: 7. The CDR3 is CASSPPRLAGYEQYF. CDR3 sequence (DNA): TGCGCCAGCAGCCCCCCACGACTAGCGGGGTACGAGCAGTACTTC.

The genes are TRBV9 and TRBJ1-6; the D gene is possibly TRBD1 (5 bases). V was trimmed by 0 bases and J by 10 bases, leaving 17 bases between them. CDR1 is SGDLS, CDR2 YYNGEE, per germline. This CDR3 has 16 amino acids. In DNA, the CDR3 is TGTGCCAGCAGCGTAGACGGGCAGGGCTTTGGGTCACCCCTCCACTTT. It yields the protein CASSVDGQGFGSPLHF.